One TCR beta chain is described in this entry. These data originate in a study of blood T cell repertoires in COVID-19. TCRdb's table, derived via immunoSEQ multiplex PCR, lists solely in-frame clones and lacks some. The sample carries about 94,000 clones, approximately 80% recorded once. The CDR3 sequence is 16 residues long. Deletions cut 7 bases from V and 2 bases from J, with 20 bases between. Germline CDR1 SEHNR, CDR2 FQNEAQ (reference sequence). V is TRBV7-9 and J is TRBJ1-2; perhaps TRBD1 as D (5 bases). Specimen: peripheral blood. The sequence was collected from a human donor in a cohort sampled during active COVID-19. Written as DNA, the CDR3 is TGTGCCAGCACCCGCCGGGAGGGACCCATCAACTATGGCTACACCTTC. Its protein is CASTRREGPINYGYTF.